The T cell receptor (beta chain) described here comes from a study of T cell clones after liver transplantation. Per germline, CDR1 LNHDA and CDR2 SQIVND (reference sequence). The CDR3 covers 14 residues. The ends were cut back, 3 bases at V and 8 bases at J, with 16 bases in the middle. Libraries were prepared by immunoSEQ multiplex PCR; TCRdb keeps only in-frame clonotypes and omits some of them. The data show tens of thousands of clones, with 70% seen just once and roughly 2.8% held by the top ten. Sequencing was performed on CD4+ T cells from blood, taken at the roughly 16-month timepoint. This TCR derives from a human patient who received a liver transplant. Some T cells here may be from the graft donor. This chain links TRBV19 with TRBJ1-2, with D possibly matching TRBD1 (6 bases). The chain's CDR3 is CASSIKMAGEGYTF. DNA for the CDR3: TGTGCCAGTAGTATTAAGATGGCAGGGGAAGGCTACACCTTC.